This TCR beta chain came from a study of T cells expressing NK-cell markers. Looking at the study overall: Sorted CD3+CD56+NKG2C+, CD3+CD56+NKG2C- and CD3+CD56-NKG2C+ T cells provided the TCR beta repertoires. The eight sequenced donors comprised seven who were HCMV-seropositive and one who was seronegative. Study-wide results and caveats: Dominant NKG2C+ clonotype frequencies of 1.0-7.0% of CD8+ T cells were measured in over 5 donors.

The germline gives CDR1 SQVTM, CDR2 ANQGSEA. This CDR3 region has 12 residues. Worth noting for this clonotype: Its specificity is not known.

Making the TCR beta cDNA relied on 5'RACE template switching with UMIs. TCRdb reanalyzed the 5' RACE reads and collapses them to one entry per CDR3 protein, without DNA. This sample's table has roughly 390,000 distinct CDR3 sequences. The V gene is TRBV29-1, the J gene TRBJ2-3; the TCRdb call, TRBD1, lacks DNA for checking. The sample taken for sequencing was blood T cells: a sorted CD56 or NKG2C T cell subset, CD4+ or CD8+ T cells, or bulk PBMC T cells (not recorded which). This clonotype was sampled from a man between 18 and 69 years old in good health. This CDR3 reads CSVETGSAKQYF.